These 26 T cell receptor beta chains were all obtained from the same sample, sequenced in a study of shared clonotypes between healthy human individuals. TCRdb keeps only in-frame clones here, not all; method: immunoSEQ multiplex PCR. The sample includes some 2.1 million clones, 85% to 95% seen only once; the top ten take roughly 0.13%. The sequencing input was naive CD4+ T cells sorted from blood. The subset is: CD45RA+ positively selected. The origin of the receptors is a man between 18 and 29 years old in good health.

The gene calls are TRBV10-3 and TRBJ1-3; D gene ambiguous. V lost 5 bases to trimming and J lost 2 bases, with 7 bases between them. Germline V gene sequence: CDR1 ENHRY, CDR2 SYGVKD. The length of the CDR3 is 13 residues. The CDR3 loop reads CAISLPTGNTIYF. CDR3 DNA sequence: TGTGCCATCAGTTTACCTACTGGAAACACCATATATTTT.

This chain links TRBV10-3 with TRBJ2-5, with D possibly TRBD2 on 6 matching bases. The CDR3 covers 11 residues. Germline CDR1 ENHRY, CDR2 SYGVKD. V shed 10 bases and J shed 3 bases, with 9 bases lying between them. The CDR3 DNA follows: TGTGCCACCCGGAGGGAAGAGACCCAGTACTTC. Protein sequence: CATRREETQYF.

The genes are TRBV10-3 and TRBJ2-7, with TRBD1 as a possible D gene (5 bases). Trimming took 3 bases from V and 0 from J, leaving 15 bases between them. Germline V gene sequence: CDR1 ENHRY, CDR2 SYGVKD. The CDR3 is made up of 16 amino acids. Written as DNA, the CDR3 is TGTGCCATCAGTGACCACGGACAAGGACCCTCCTACGAGCAGTACTTC. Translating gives CAISDHGQGPSYEQYF.

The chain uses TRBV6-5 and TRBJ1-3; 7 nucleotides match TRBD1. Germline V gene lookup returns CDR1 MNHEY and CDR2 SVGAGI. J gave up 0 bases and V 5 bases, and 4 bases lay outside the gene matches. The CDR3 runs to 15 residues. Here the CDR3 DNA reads TGTGCCAGCAGTGCCCCAGGGGGCTCTGGAAACACCATATATTTT. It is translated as CASSAPGGSGNTIYF.

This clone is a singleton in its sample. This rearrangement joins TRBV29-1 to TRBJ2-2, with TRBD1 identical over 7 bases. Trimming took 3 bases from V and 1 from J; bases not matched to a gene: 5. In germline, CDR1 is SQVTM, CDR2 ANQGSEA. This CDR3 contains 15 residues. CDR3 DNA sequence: TGCAGCGTTGAGACACGGACAGGGAACACCGGGGAGCTGTTTTTT. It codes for CSVETRTGNTGELFF.

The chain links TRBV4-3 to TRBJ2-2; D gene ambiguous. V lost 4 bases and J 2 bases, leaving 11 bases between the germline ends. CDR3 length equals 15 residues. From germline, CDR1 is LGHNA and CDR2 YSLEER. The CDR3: CASSPATINTGELFF. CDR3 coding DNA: TGCGCCAGCAGCCCAGCCACTATCAACACCGGGGAGCTGTTTTTT.

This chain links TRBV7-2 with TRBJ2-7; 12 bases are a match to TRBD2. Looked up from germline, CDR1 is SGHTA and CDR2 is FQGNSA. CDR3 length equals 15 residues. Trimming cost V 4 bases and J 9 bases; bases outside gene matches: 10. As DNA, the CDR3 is TGTGCCAGCAGCTCCAGACTAGCGGGAGACGAAGGGCAGTACTTC. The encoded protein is CASSSRLAGDEGQYF.

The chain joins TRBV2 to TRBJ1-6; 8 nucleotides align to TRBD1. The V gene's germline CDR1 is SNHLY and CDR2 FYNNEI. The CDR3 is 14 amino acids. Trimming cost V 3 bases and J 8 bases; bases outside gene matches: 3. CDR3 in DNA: TGTGCCAGCAGTGACAGGGGGCTATATTCACCCCTCCACTTT. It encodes CASSDRGLYSPLHF.

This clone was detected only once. CDR3 in amino acids: CSTGTAGGGETQYF. The CDR3 DNA is TGCAGCACCGGTACAGCAGGGGGCGGGGAGACCCAGTACTTC. The genes are TRBV29-1 and TRBJ2-5, with TRBD1 matching over 8 bases. CDR1 is SQVTM and CDR2 is ANQGSEA in the germline V gene. V trimming: 8 bases; J trimming: 5 bases; junction bases outside the gene matches: 13. This CDR3 has 14 amino acids.

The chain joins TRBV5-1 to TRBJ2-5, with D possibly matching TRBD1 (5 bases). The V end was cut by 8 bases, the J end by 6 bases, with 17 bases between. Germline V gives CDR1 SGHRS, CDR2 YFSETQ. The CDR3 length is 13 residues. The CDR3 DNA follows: TGCGCCAGTCGAGATCAGGGAACGCAGACCCAGTACTTC. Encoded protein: CASRDQGTQTQYF. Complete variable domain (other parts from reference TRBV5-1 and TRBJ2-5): KAGVTQTPRYLIKTRGQQVTLSCSPISGHRSVSWYQQTPGQGLQFLFEYFSETQRNKGNFPGRFSGRQFSNSRSEMNVSTLELGDSALYLCASRDQGTQTQYFGPGTRLLVL.

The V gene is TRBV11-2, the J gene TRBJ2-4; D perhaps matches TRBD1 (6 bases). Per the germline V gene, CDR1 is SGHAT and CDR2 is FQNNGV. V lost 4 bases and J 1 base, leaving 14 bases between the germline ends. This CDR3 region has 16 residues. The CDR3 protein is CASSSFGGRAKNIQYF. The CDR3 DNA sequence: TGTGCCAGCAGCTCCTTTGGGGGCAGGGCCAAAAACATTCAGTACTTC.

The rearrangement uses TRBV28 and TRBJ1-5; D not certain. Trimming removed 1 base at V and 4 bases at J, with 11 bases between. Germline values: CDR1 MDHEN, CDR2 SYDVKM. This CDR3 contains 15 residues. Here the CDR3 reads CASSLYLSENQPQHF. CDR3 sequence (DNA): TGTGCCAGCAGTTTATATTTATCCGAAAATCAGCCCCAGCATTTT.

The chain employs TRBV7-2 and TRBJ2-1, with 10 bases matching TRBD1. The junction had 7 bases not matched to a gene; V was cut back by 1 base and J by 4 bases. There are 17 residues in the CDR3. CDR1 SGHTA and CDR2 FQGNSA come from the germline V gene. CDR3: CASSLVRGTGVYNEQFF. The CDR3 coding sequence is TGTGCCAGCAGCTTAGTAAGGGGGACAGGGGTTTACAATGAGCAGTTCTTC.

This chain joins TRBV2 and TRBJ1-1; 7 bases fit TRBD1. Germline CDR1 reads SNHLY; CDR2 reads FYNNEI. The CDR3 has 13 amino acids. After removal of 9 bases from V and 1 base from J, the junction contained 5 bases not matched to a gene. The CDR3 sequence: CASRDSENTEAFF. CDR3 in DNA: TGTGCCAGTCGGGACAGTGAGAACACTGAAGCTTTCTTT.

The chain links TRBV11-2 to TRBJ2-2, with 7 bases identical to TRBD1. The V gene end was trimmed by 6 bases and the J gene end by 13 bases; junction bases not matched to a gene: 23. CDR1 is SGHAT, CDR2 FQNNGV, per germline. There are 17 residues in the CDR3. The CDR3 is CASSFTLQGSAPPALFF. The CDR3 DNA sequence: TGTGCCAGCAGTTTTACCCTACAGGGGTCGGCCCCGCCTGCGCTGTTTTTT.

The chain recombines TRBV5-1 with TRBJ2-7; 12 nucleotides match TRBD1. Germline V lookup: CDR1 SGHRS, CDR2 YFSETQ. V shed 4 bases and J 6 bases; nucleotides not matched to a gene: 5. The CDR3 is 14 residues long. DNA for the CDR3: TGCGCCAGCAGCGGGACAGGGGGCGCGAGCGAGCAGTACTTC. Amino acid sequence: CASSGTGGASEQYF. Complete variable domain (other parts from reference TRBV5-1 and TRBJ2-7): KAGVTQTPRYLIKTRGQQVTLSCSPISGHRSVSWYQQTPGQGLQFLFEYFSETQRNKGNFPGRFSGRQFSNSRSEMNVSTLELGDSALYLCASSGTGGASEQYFGPGTRLTVT.

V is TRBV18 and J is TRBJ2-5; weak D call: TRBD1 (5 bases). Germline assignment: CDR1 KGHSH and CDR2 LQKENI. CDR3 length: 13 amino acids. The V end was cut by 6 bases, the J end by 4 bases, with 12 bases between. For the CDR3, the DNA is TGTGCCAGCTCCACGACAGTCGGAGAGACCCAGTACTTC. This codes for CASSTTVGETQYF.

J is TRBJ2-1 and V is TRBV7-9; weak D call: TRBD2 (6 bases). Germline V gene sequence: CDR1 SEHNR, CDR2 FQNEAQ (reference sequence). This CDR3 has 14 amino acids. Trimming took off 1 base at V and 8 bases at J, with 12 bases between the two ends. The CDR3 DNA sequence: TGTGCCAGCAGCTTAGGCAGCGGGCTCGATGAGCAGTTCTTC. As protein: CASSLGSGLDEQFF. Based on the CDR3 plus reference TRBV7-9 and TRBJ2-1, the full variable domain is DTGVSQNPRHKITKRGQNVTFRCDPISEHNRLYWYRQTLGQGPEFLTYFQNEAQLEKSRLLSDRFSAERPKGSFSTLEIQRTEQGDSAMYLCASSLGSGLDEQFFGPGTRLTVL.

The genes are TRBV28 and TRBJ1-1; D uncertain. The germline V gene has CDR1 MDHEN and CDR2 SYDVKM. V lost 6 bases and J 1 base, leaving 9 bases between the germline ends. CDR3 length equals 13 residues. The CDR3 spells CASSLVGNTEAFF. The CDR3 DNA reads TGTGCCAGCAGCCTAGTGGGGAACACTGAAGCTTTCTTT. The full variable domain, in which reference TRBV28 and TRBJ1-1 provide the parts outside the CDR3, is DVKVTQSSRYLVKRTGEKVFLECVQDMDHENMFWYRQDPGLGLRLIYFSYDVKMKEKGDIPEGYSVSREKKERFSLILESASTNQTSMYLCASSLVGNTEAFFGQGTRLTVV.

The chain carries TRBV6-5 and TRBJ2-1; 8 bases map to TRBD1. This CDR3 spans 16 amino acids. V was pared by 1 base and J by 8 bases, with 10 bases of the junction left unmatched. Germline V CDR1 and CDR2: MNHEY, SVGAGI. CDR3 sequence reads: CASSYFATGANDEQFF. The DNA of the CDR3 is TGTGCCAGCAGTTACTTCGCGACAGGGGCGAACGATGAGCAGTTCTTC.

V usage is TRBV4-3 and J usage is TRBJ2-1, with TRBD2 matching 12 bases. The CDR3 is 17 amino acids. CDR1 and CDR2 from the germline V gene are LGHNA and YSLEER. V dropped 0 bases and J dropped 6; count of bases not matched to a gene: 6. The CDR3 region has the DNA TGCGCCAGCAGCCAAGATCTCCAACTAGCGGGAGGCAATGAGCAGTTCTTC. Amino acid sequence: CASSQDLQLAGGNEQFF.

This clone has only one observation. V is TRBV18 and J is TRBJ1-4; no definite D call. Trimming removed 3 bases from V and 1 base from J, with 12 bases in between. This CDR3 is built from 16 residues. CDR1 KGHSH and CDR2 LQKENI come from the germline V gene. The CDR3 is CASSPSRLGTNEKLFF. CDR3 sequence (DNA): TGTGCCAGCTCACCCTCTCGGCTTGGAACTAATGAAAAACTGTTTTTT.

This chain's CDR3 is CASSSQGAGAFF. The DNA of the CDR3 is TGTGCCAGCAGCTCCCAGGGGGCCGGGGCTTTCTTT. The rearrangement links TRBV5-4 to TRBJ1-1, with 8 bases identical to TRBD1. The CDR3 loop spans 12 amino acids. V gave up 3 bases and J gave up 11 bases; unmatched junction bases: 6. From germline, CDR1 is SGHNT and CDR2 YYREEE (reference sequence).

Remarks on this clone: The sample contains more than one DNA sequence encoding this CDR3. CDR3 protein: CASSIDRGSEQYF. The CDR3 DNA sequence: TGTGCCAGTAGTATAGACAGGGGCTCCGAGCAGTACTTC. This sequence joins TRBV19 and TRBJ2-7; D possibly corresponds to TRBD1 (6 bases). There are 13 residues in the CDR3. Germline CDR1 reads LNHDA; CDR2 reads SQIVND (reference sequence). Trimming left V 0 bases short and J 6 bases short, with 9 bases between.

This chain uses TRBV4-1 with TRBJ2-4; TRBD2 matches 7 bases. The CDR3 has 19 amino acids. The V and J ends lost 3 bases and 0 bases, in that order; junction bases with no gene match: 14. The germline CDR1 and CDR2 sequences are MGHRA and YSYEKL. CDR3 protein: CASSQWYAGVTLAKNIQYF. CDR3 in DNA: TGCGCCAGCAGCCAGTGGTATGCGGGGGTTACACTAGCCAAAAACATTCAGTACTTC.

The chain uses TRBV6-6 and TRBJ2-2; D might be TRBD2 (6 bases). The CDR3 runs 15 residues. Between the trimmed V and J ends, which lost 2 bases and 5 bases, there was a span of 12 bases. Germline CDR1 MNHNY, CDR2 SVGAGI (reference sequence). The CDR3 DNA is TGTGCCAGCAGTTACGGGGGAGGTTTTACCGGGGAGCTGTTTTTT. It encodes CASSYGGGFTGELFF.